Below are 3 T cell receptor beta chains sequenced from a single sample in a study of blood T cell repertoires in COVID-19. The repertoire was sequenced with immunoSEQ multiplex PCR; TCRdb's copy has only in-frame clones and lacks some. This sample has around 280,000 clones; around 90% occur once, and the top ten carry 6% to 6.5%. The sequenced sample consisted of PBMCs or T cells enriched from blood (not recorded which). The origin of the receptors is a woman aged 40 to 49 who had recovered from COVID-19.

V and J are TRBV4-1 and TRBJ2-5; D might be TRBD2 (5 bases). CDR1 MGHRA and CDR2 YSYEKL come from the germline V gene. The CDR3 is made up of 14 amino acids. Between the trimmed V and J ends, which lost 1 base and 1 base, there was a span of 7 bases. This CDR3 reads CASSQALAQETQYF. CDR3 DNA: TGCGCCAGCAGCCAAGCCCTAGCCCAAGAGACCCAGTACTTC.

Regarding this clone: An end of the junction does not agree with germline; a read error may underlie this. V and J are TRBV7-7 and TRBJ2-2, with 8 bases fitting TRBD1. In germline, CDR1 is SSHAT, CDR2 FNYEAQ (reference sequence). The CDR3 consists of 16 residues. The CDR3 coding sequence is TGTGCTAGCAGCCCCTGGACAGGGCGAAGCACCGGGGAGCTGTTTTTT. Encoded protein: CASSPWTGRSTGELFF.

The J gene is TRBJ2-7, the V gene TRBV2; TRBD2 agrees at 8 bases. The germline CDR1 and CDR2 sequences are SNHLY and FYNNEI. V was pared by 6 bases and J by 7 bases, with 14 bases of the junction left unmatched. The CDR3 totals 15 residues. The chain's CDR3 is CASRVTAGAPGEQYF. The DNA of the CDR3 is TGTGCCAGCAGAGTTACAGCGGGAGCCCCGGGAGAGCAGTACTTC.